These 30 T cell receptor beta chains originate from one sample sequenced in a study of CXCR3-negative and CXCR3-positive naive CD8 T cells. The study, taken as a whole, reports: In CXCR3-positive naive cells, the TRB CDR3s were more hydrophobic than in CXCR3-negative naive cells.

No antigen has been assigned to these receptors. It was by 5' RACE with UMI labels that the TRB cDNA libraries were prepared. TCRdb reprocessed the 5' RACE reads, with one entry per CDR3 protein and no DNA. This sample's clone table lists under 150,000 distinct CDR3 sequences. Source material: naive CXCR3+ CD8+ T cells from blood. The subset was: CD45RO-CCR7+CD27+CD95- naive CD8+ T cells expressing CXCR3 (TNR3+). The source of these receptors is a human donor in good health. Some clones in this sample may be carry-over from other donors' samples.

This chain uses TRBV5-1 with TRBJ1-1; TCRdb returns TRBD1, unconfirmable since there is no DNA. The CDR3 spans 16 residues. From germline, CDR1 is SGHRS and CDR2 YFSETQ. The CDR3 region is CASSNGQGAFFTEAFF.

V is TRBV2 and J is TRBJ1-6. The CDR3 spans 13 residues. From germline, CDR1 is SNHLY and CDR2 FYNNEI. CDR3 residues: CASSEAGNSPLHF.

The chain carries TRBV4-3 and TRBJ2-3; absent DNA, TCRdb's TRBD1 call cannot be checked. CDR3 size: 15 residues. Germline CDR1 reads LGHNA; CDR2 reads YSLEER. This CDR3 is CASSQEGRGVDTQYF.

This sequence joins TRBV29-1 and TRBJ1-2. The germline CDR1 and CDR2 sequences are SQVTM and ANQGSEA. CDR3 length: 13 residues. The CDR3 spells CSVDQGPNYGYTF. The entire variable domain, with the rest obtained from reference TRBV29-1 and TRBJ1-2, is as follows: SAVISQKPSRDICQRGTSLTIQCQVDSQVTMMFWYRQQPGQSLTLIATANQGSEATYESGFVIDKFPISRPNLTFSTLTVSNMSPEDSSIYLCSVDQGPNYGYTFGSGTRLTVV.

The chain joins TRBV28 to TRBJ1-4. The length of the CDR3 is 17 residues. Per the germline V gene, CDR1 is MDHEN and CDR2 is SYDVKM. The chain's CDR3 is CASGRLAISSSNEKLFF.

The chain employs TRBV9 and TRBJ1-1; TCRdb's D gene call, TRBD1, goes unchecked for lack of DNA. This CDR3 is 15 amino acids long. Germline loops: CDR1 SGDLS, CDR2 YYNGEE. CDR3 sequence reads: CASSVGGVVNTEAFF.

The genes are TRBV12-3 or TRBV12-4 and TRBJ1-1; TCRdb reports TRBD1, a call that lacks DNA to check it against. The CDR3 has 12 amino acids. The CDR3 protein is CASSPGDNRAFF.

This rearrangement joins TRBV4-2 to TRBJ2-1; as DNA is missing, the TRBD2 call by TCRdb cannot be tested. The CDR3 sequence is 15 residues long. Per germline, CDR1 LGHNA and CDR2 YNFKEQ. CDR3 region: CASSQDLRTSGEQFF.

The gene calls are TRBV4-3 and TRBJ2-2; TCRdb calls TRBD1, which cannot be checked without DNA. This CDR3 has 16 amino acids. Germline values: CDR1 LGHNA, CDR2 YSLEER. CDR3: CASSQDNGGNTGELFF.

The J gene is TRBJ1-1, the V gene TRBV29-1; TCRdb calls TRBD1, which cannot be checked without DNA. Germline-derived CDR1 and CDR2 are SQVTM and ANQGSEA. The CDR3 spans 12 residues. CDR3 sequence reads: CSVPGQGGTAFF. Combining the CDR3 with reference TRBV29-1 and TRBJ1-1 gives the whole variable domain SAVISQKPSRDICQRGTSLTIQCQVDSQVTMMFWYRQQPGQSLTLIATANQGSEATYESGFVIDKFPISRPNLTFSTLTVSNMSPEDSSIYLCSVPGQGGTAFFGQGTRLTVV.

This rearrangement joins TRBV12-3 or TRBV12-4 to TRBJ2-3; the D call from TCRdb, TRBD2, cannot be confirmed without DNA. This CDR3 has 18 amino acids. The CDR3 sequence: CASMGGAGGRLGTDTQYF.

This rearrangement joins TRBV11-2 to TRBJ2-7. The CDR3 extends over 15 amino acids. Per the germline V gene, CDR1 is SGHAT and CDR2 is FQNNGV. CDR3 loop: CASSFLDGPSYEQYF.

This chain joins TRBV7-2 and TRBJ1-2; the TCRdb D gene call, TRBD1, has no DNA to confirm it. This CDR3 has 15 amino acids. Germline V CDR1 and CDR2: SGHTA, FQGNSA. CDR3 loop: CASSLGGAAPYGYTF.

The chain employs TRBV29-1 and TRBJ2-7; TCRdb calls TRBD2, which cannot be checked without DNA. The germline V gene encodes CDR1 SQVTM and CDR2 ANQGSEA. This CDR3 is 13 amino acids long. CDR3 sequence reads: CSVGTIGAYEQYF.

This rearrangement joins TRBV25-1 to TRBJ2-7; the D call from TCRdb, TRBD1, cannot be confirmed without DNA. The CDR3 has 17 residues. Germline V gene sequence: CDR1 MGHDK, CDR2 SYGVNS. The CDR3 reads CASSVNLGQGNTYEQYF.

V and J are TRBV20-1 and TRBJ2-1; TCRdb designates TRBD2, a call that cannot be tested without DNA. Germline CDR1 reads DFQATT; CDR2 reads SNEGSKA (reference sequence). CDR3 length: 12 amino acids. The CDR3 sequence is CSARGTSYEQFF.

The CDR3 region is CASSSWTATYEQYF. The V call is TRBV5-6, the J call TRBJ2-7; TCRdb indicates TRBD1, and absent DNA this call remains unverified. The CDR3 consists of 14 residues. The germline V gene encodes CDR1 SGHDT and CDR2 YYEEEE.

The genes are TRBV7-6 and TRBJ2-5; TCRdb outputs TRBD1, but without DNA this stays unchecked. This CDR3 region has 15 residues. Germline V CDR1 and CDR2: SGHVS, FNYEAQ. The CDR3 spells CASSLQGGRQETQYF.

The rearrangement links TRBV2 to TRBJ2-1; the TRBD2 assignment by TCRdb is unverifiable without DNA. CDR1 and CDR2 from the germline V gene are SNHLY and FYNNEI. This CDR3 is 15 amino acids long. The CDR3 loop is CASKQRGANVEEQFF.

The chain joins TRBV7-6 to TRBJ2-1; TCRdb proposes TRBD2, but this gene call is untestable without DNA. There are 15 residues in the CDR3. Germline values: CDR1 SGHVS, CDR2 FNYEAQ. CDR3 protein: CASSPTSGSVNEQFF.

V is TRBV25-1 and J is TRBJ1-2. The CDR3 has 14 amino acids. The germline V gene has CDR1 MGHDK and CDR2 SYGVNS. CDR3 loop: CASSDPDGPEGYTF.

Here the CDR3 reads CASSYGGASAYNEQFF. The rearrangement links TRBV6-5 to TRBJ2-1; there is no DNA to check the TCRdb D call of TRBD1. The CDR3 has 16 amino acids. Germline V gene lookup returns CDR1 MNHEY and CDR2 SVGAGI.

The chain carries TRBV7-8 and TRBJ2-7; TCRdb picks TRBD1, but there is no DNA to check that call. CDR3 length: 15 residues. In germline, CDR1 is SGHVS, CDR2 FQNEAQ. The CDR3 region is CASSWTVDLNHEQYF.

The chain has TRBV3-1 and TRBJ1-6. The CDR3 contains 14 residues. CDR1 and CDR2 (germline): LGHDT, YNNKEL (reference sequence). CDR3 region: CASSQESGLIPLHF. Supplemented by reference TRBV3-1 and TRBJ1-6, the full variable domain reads DTAVSQTPKYLVTQMGNDKSIKCEQNLGHDTMYWYKQDSKKFLKIMFSYNNKELIINETVPNRFSPKSPDKAHLNLHINSLELGDSAVYFCASSQESGLIPLHFGNGTRLTVT.

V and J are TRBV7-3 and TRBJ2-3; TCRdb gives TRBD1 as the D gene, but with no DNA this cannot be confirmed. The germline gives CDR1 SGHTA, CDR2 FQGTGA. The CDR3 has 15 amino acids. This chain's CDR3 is CASSPNPQGADTQYF.

CDR3 region: CATSRPEFNLAKNIQYF. This chain uses TRBV15 with TRBJ2-4. CDR1 LNHNV and CDR2 YYDKDF come from the germline V gene (reference sequence). This CDR3 has 17 residues.

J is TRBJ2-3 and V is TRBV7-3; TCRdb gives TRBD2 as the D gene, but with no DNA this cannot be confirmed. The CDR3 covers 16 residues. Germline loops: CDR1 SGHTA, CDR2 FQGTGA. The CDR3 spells CASSLGAGGLTDTQYF.

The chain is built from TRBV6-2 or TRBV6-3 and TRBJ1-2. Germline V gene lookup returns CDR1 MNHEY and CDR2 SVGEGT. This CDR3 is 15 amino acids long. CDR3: CASTHPADTFYGYTF.

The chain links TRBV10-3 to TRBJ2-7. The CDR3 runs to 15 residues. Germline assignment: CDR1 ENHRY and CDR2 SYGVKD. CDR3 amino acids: CAISESQRSSYEQYF.

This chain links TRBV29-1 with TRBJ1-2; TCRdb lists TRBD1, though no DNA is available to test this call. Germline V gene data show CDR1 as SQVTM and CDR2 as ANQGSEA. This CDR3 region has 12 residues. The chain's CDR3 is CSVEGDRAGYTF.